This is a list of T cell receptor beta chains from one sample in a study of blood T cell repertoires in COVID-19. Profiling relied on immunoSEQ multiplex PCR, and the TCRdb table lists in-frame clones only, not all of them. This table holds some 150,000 clones, approximately 90% found once. The specimen was peripheral blood. All receptors come from a man aged 18 to 29 with active or convalescent COVID-19. CDR3s include the opening cysteine and the closing phenylalanine or tryptophan. The D gene is left open where the match is weak. The size entry is marked missing in some rows and otherwise reads once, few, many or a size class.

clone_size d_call j_call v_call cdr3_nt cdr3_aa
NA TRBD2 TRBJ2-7 TRBV7-2 TGTGCCAGCGGCGGGAGTACCAACGAGCAGTACTTC CASGGSTNEQYF
NA TRBD1 TRBJ1-3 TRBV10-3 TGTGCCATCAGTGCCCACCGGGACAGTGACTTCTCTGGAAACACCATATATTTT CAISAHRDSDFSGNTIYF
once NA TRBJ1-1 TRBV14 TGTGCCAGCAGCACCGGGACAATAACTGAAGCTTTCTTT CASSTGTITEAFF
NA NA TRBJ1-1 TRBV28 TGTGCCAGCCGGTGGTGGACTGAAGCTTTCTTT CASRWWTEAFF
NA NA TRBJ1-1 TRBV27 TGTGCCAGCAGAACAGGGTCCCTTGGGAACACTGAAGCTTTCTTT CASRTGSLGNTEAFF
NA TRBD2 TRBJ2-2 TRBV7-3 TGTGCCAGCAGCTTAGGAGGAGTAGCGGGAACTATTACGAACACCGGGGAGCTGTTTTTT CASSLGGVAGTITNTGELFF
once TRBD1 TRBJ1-2 TRBV5-1 TGCGCCAGCAGCTTGGACCTGACAGGGGGCTACGGCTATGGCTACACCTTC CASSLDLTGGYGYGYTF
NA TRBD1 TRBJ2-6 TRBV24-1 TGTGCCACTCAGGGGGCGCAGGTTTCTGGGGCCAACGTCCTGACTTTC CATQGAQVSGANVLTF
once NA TRBJ1-1 TRBV14 TGTGCCAGCAGCCCCACAGGGAGGGGTCCTGAAGCTTTCTTT CASSPTGRGPEAFF
NA NA TRBJ1-4 TRBV6-5 TGTGCCAGCAGAGCGGCAGGTCGGGAAAAACTGTTTTTT CASRAAGREKLFF
NA TRBD2 TRBJ2-1 TRBV7-6 TGTGCCAGCAGCAAACCCGGTGGGCGGGAGTCCTACAATGAGCAGTTCTTC CASSKPGGRESYNEQFF
NA NA TRBJ2-3 TRBV2 TGTGCCAGCAGTGCGGACGGGATTCCGCCAGATACGCAGTATTTT CASSADGIPPDTQYF
NA NA TRBJ2-1 TRBV12-5 TGTGCTAGTGGTTTTTCGTCTCTTAGGACTATCTACAATGAGCAGTTCTTC CASGFSSLRTIYNEQFF
NA NA TRBJ2-7 TRBV11-2 TGTGCCAGCAGCTTTATCCCGGACTGGCGGGGAACCGAGCAGTACTTC CASSFIPDWRGTEQYF
NA NA TRBJ2-1 TRBV4-3 TGCGCCAGCAGCTTGTCGTGGGGGGGGCGGAATGAGCAGTTCTTC CASSLSWGGRNEQFF
few NA TRBJ2-7 TRBV6-5 TGTGCCAGCAACGCACAGGAGAGCTCCTACGAGCAGTACTTC CASNAQESSYEQYF
NA TRBD2 TRBJ2-3 TRBV4-1 TGCGCCAGCAGCCAAGATCGGAGCGGGGGGGGAAGGGCGCAGTATTTT CASSQDRSGGGRAQYF
NA TRBD2 TRBJ2-2 TRBV6-2/TRBV6-3 TGTGCCAGCAGTTATGGCCTAGCGGGATTTACCGGGGAGCTGTTTTTT CASSYGLAGFTGELFF
NA NA TRBJ1-1 TRBV5-4 TGTGCCAGCAGCCCGACGGGGATCCTTCTTAACACTGAAGCTTTCTTT CASSPTGILLNTEAFF
NA NA TRBJ2-3 TRBV7-2 TGTGCCAGCAGCTTAACTAGTGGGGCAGATACGCAGTATTTT CASSLTSGADTQYF
NA NA TRBJ1-5 TRBV27 TGTGCCAGCAGTCTCCGGGTGGATCAGCCCCAGCATTTT CASSLRVDQPQHF
NA NA TRBJ1-2 TRBV20-1 TGCAGTGCTATCGCGGCGGGGGGCTACACCTTC CSAIAAGGYTF
NA TRBD2 TRBJ2-3 TRBV18 TGTGCCAGCTCACCAAGGACTAGCGGGAGCTCAGATACGCAGTATTTT CASSPRTSGSSDTQYF
NA TRBD2 TRBJ2-3 TRBV7-3 TGTGCCAGCAGCATTCTCGGGGGGAGCACAGATACGCAGTATTTT CASSILGGSTDTQYF
NA NA TRBJ2-1 TRBV18 TGTGCCAGCTCACCCGAATTCCCCCAGCAGGGGTCATTCGAGCAGTTCTTC CASSPEFPQQGSFEQFF
NA NA TRBJ2-7 TRBV11-3 TGTGCCAGCAGCCCTGGTGGGACAGAGCAGTACTTC CASSPGGTEQYF
NA NA TRBJ2-7 TRBV11-2 TGTGCCAGCAGCTTACCCGGTCCAGGGACCTACGAGCAGTACTTC CASSLPGPGTYEQYF
NA TRBD2 TRBJ2-1 TRBV7-3 TGTGCCAGCAGCTTAGGCGGGAGTTATGAGCAGTTCTTC CASSLGGSYEQFF
NA NA TRBJ1-2 TRBV6-5 TGTGCCACTGTATCAAGCGGATATGGCTACACCTTC CATVSSGYGYTF
NA NA TRBJ1-4 TRBV2 TGTGCCAGCGGAACTGAGGCAACTAATGAAAAACTGTTTTTT CASGTEATNEKLFF
NA TRBD1 TRBJ1-5 TRBV12-3/TRBV12-4 TGTGCCAGCAACATGGACAGGGCTCAGCCCCAGCATTTT CASNMDRAQPQHF